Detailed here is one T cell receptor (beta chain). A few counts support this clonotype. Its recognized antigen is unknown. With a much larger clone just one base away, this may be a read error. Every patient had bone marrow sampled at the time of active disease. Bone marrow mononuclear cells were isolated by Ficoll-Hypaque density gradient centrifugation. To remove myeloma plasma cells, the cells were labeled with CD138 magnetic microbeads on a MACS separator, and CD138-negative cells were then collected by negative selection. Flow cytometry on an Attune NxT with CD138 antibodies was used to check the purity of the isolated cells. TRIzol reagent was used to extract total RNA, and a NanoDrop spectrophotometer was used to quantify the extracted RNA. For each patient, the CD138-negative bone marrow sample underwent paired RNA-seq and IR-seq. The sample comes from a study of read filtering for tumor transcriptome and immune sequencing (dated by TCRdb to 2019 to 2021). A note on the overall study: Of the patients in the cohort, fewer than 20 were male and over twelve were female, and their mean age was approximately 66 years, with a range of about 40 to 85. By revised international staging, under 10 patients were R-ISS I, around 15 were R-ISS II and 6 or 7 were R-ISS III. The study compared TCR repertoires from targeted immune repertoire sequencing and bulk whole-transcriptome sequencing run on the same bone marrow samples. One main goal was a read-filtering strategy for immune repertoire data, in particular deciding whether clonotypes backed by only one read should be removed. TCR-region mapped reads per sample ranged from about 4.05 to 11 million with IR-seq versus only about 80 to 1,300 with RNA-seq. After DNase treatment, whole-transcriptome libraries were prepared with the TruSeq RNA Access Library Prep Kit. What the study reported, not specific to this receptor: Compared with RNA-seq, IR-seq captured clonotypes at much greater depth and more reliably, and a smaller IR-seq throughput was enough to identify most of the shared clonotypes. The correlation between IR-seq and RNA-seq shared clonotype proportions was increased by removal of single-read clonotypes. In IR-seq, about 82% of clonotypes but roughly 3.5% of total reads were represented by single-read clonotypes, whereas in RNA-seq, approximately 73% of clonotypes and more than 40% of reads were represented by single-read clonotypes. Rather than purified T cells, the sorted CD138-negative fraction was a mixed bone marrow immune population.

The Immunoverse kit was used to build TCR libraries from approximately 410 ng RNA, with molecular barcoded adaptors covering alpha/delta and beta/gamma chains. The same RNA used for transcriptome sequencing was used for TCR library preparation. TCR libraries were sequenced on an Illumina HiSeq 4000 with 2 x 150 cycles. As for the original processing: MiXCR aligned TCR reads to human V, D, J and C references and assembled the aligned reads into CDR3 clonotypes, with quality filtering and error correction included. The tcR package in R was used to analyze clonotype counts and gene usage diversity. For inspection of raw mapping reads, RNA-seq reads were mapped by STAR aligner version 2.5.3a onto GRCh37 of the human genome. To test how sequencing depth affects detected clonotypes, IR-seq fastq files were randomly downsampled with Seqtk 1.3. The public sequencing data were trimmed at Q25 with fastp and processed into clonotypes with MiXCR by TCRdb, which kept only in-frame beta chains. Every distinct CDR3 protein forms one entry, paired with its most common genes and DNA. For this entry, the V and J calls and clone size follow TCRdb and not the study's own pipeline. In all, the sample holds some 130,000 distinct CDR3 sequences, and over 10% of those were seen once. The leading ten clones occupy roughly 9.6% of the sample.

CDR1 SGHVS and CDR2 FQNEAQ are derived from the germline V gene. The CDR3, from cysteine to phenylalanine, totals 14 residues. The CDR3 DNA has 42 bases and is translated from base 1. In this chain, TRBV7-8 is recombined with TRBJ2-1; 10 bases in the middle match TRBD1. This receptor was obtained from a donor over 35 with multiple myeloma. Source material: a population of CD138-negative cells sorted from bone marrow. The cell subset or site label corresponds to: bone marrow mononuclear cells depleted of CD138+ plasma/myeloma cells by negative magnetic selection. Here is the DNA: TGTGCCAACAGCCTCCGGACAGGGGGCAATGAGCAGTTCTTC. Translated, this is CANSLRTGGNEQFF.